This T cell receptor beta chain was sequenced for a study of immune evolution from preneoplasia to lung adenocarcinoma. Two lung cancer pathologists independently confirmed each histologic diagnosis. This CDR3 has 15 amino acids. V lost 6 bases and J lost 2; bases outside the gene matches: 5. Germline V gene sequence: CDR1 SGDLS, CDR2 YYNGEE. Clones were sequenced by immunoSEQ multiplex PCR, and TCRdb holds only the in-frame ones, with some missing. Among some 5,000 clones listed, approximately 78% were seen once. The clonotype was recovered from a person aged 70 to 80 with lung adenocarcinoma. The sequenced material came from FFPE lung adenocarcinoma in situ tissue. The J gene is TRBJ2-6, the V gene TRBV9, with 7 bases aligning to TRBD1. DNA of the CDR3: TGTGCCAGCACGGGACAGACTACTGGGGCCAACGTCCTGACTTTC. It specifies CASTGQTTGANVLTF.